Listed here are 5 T cell receptor beta chains from one sample, sequenced in a study of human T cells and chemical hapten exposure (dated by TCRdb to the early 2020s). The time point label, as the study defines it: patch test 3, about 24 weeks after DPC sensitization. The sample's treatment or condition label, in plain terms: therapeutic diphenylcyclopropenone sensitization with weekly scalp DPC. Library generation was performed with RACE. The data were produced on a NextSeq 500. Using fastp trimming at Q25 and MiXCR clonotype assembly, TCRdb reanalyzed the public sequencing data and kept in-frame beta chains. Rows matching on CDR3 protein sequence are summarized as one entry with the most common DNA and genes. Across this sample there are more than 85,000 distinct CDR3 sequences, with about 34% seen only once. About 2.7% of the sample is taken by the ten largest. Here the sequenced sample was whole blood, taken in connection with sensitization to the hapten diphenylcyclopropenone (DPC). These receptors all stem from a man aged 35 to 55 with alopecia areata. Some clones in this sample may be carry-over from other donors' samples.

The CDR3 DNA reads TGCGCCAGCAGCCCAGGACTATTGTCAGAGACCCAGTACTTC. This sequence encodes CASSPGLLSETQYF. The chain employs TRBV5-1 and TRBJ2-5, with D perhaps matching TRBD2 (6 bases). CDR1 and CDR2 from the germline V gene are SGHRS and YFSETQ. This CDR3 region has 14 residues. Trimming removed 4 bases from V and 4 bases from J, with 14 bases in between.

This chain uses TRBV20-1 with TRBJ1-2, with D perhaps TRBD1 (5 bases). The germline V gene has CDR1 DFQATT and CDR2 SNEGSKA (reference sequence). The V end was cut by 5 bases, the J end by 4 bases, with 14 bases between. This CDR3 spans 13 amino acids. The CDR3 region has the DNA TGCAGTGCTCCGGACACCAGGAGCTATGGCTACACCTTC. Translating gives CSAPDTRSYGYTF.

There are a few counts of this clonotype. This chain links TRBV3-1 with TRBJ2-3, with 8 nucleotides matching TRBD2. With 2 bases clipped from V and 12 bases from J, the junction kept 7 bases outside the gene matches. The CDR3 extends over 13 amino acids. Germline V lookup: CDR1 LGHDT, CDR2 YNNKEL (reference sequence). The CDR3 spells CASSQLRTSGQYF. CDR3 nucleotides: TGTGCCAGCAGCCAACTCAGAACTAGCGGACAGTATTTT.

In its sample, this clonotype was seen a few times. The chain has TRBV20-1 and TRBJ2-3; 10 positions agree with TRBD2. The CDR3 length is 14 residues. Germline lookup yields CDR1 DFQATT and CDR2 SNEGSKA (reference sequence). The V gene end was trimmed by 7 bases and the J gene end by 6 bases; junction bases not matched to a gene: 10. CDR3 nucleotides: TGCAGTGTTAGCGGGAGGCCCCCTTCGGATACGCAGTATTTT. Protein product: CSVSGRPPSDTQYF.

The rearrangement uses TRBV20-1 and TRBJ2-3, with 9 bases that match TRBD2. The germline V gene has CDR1 DFQATT and CDR2 SNEGSKA (reference sequence). After removal of 3 bases from V and 4 bases from J, the junction contained 11 bases not matched to a gene. The CDR3 loop spans 16 amino acids. The CDR3 loop reads CSARKFSGSGADTQYF. The CDR3 DNA sequence: TGCAGTGCTAGGAAATTTAGCGGGAGTGGCGCAGATACGCAGTATTTT.